Below, 18 T cell receptor beta chains from the same sample are listed, as sequenced in a study of tumor-infiltrating lymphocytes in primary liver carcinoma (dated by TCRdb to the late 2010s). Without any cell sorting, total RNA and DNA were co-extracted from approximately 20-30 mg of bulk tissue using the AllPrep DNA/RNA mini kit. Instrument used: Illumina HiSeq 2500. Using a constant-region primer and ProtoScript II reverse transcriptase, TCRbeta-specific cDNA was reverse-transcribed from approximately 0.55 ug total RNA. Construction of the TCRbeta libraries relied on three nested rounds of multiplex PCR, following a slightly modified ARM-PCR procedure. Each of the first two PCR rounds ran for around 10 cycles using multiplex TRBV1-TRBV30 forward primers together with a Cbeta reverse primer. TCRdb reprocessing: public reads trimmed at Q25 with fastp, clones called with MiXCR, in-frame beta chains kept. Entries are consolidated by CDR3 protein sequence, retaining the most common genes and DNA. The table for this sample lists 120,000 or so distinct CDR3 sequences; around two thirds of them were counted only once. The ten largest make up around 9.3% of the sample.

The sample was liver tumor tissue from sampling region 1. The cell subset or site label on this specimen signifies: tumor region T1, superior pole. The receptors shown here come from a woman aged 55-69 years with primary liver carcinoma and hepatitis B virus infection.

The chain combines TRBV11-1 with TRBJ2-5, with D unclear. Trimming took off 2 bases at V and 4 bases at J, with 17 bases between the two ends. The CDR3 runs to 16 residues. Germline V gene data show CDR1 as SGHAT and CDR2 as FQDESV (reference sequence). The CDR3 sequence: CASSLRLDDSLETQYF. The CDR3, as DNA: TGTGCCAGCAGCTTAAGATTGGACGACTCATTAGAGACCCAGTACTTC.

This clonotype was observed many times. The chain employs TRBV11-2 and TRBJ2-2; maybe TRBD1 (6 bases). The CDR3 covers 14 residues. Germline loops: CDR1 SGHAT, CDR2 FQNNGV. V lost 0 bases, J lost 6 bases, and 8 bases lay in between. CDR3: CASSLERGSGELFF. The CDR3 DNA follows: TGTGCCAGCAGCTTAGAAAGGGGGTCCGGGGAGCTGTTTTTT.

This clonotype ranks as medium-sized. The V gene is TRBV5-6, the J gene TRBJ2-2; the D gene is possibly TRBD1 (8 bases). Germline V gives CDR1 SGHDT, CDR2 YYEEEE. V was trimmed by 4 bases and J by 5 bases, leaving 15 bases between them. The CDR3 is made up of 15 amino acids. The CDR3 sequence: CASSHGQGGTGELFF. The DNA of the CDR3 is TGTGCCAGCAGCCACGGACAGGGAGGGACCGGGGAGCTGTTTTTT.

Points on this clonotype: This may be a read error, as it is one base from a much larger clone. This chain uses TRBV29-1 with TRBJ1-1, with TRBD1 as a possible D gene (5 bases). The V gene lost 7 bases and the J gene lost 4 bases, with 13 bases spanning the gap. The CDR3 loop spans 12 amino acids. The germline gives CDR1 SQVTM, CDR2 ANQGSEA. CDR3 nucleotides: TGCAGCGCCGCGACAGAGGGCACTGAAGCTTTCTTT. This sequence encodes CSAATEGTEAFF.

Turning to this clonotype: One end of the junction does not line up with germline, which may come from a read error. This chain links TRBV11-2 with TRBJ1-6; D possibly corresponds to TRBD1 (5 bases). The germline V gene has CDR1 SGHAT and CDR2 FQNNGV. CDR3 size: 16 residues. The CDR3 loop reads CASSLAGSWGGSPLHF. The CDR3 region has the DNA TGTGCCAGCAGTTTAGCGGGTTCTTGGGGGGGTTCACCCCTCCACTTT.

Notes on this clonotype: One end of the junction does not line up with germline, which may come from a read error. The genes are TRBV11-2 and TRBJ2-3; maybe TRBD1 (5 bases). Germline CDR1 SGHAT, CDR2 FQNNGV. CDR3 size: 14 residues. CDR3 loop: CSSSLGLPRDTQYF. For the CDR3, the DNA is TGTTCCAGCAGCCTGGGGCTGCCCAGAGATACGCAGTATTTT. Combining the CDR3 with reference TRBV11-2 and TRBJ2-3 gives the whole variable domain EAGVAQSPRYKIIEKRQSVAFWCNPISGHATLYWYQQILGQGPKLLIQFQNNGVVDDSQLPKDRFSAERLKGVDSTLKIQPAKLEDSAVYLCSSSLGLPRDTQYFGPGTRLTVL.

About this clonotype itself: A much larger clone sits a single nucleotide away, making a read error possible. The chain combines TRBV7-9 with TRBJ1-1; 7 bases map to TRBD1. Germline lookup yields CDR1 SEHNR and CDR2 FQNEAQ (reference sequence). The CDR3 is 14 amino acids. The CDR3 nucleotides read TGTGCCAGCAGCTACGACAGGGTGAGCACTGAAGCTTCCTTT. Its protein product is CASSYDRVSTEASF.

As regards this clonotype: The CDR3 end shows no conserved phenylalanine or tryptophan, and so a read error is likely. The chain recombines TRBV11-1 with TRBJ2-7, with unresolved D. From germline, CDR1 is SGHAT and CDR2 FQDESV (reference sequence). The CDR3 spans 11 residues. CDR3: CVSSFGYEQYL. DNA for the CDR3: TGTGTCAGCAGCTTTGGGTACGAGCAGTACCTC.

About this clonotype: At one of its ends the junction is not consistent with the germline gene, which may arise from a read error. V and J are TRBV11-2 and TRBJ2-1; 9 bases match TRBD2. The CDR3 is 19 residues long. Per germline, CDR1 SGHAT and CDR2 FQNNGV. CDR3 in DNA: TGTGCCAGTAGCCCGCGCCACATTTCGGGACTAGCAGCCTACAATAAGCAGTTCTTC. This translates into CASSPRHISGLAAYNKQFF.

Concerning this clonotype itself: A junction end diverges from the germline sequence, so it may reflect a read error. The CDR3 DNA reads as TGCGTCAGCAGGGGGCGGGATCAATACAATGAGCAGTTCTTC. Its translation: CVSRGRDQYNEQFF. The genes are TRBV10-2 and TRBJ2-1, with 8 bases aligning to TRBD1. The CDR3 sequence is 14 residues long. Germline assignment: CDR1 WSHSY and CDR2 SAAADI.

There are a few counts of this clonotype. V and J are TRBV5-6 and TRBJ2-5, with D unclear. V was pared by 6 bases and J by 3 bases, with 18 bases between. This CDR3 contains 15 residues. Germline V gene data show CDR1 as SGHDT and CDR2 as YYEEEE. CDR3: CASTTVGKLEETQYF. CDR3 sequence (DNA): TGTGCCAGCACCACGGTCGGTAAACTGGAAGAGACCCAGTACTTC.

Comments on this clonotype: One junction end disagrees with the germline gene, perhaps due to a read error. CDR3 amino acids: CASSLITLGDTEALF. DNA for the CDR3: TGTGCTAGCAGCTTGATTACTTTGGGTGACACTGAAGCTCTCTTT. The chain joins TRBV5-4 to TRBJ1-1; no reliable D call. The CDR3 length is 15 residues. Germline loops: CDR1 SGHNT, CDR2 YYREEE (reference sequence). The full variable domain, completed using reference TRBV5-4 and TRBJ1-1, is ETGVTQSPTHLIKTRGQQVTLRCSSQSGHNTVSWYQQALGQGPQFIFQYYREEENGRGNFPPRFSGLQFPNYSSELNVNALELDDSALYLCASSLITLGDTEALFGQGTRLTVV.

About this clonotype: Just one base apart from a much larger clone, this may be a read error. The chain joins TRBV6-5 to TRBJ2-5, with 10 bases fitting TRBD2. Germline V gene data show CDR1 as MNHEY and CDR2 as SVGAGI. The CDR3 runs 17 residues. The CDR3, as DNA: TGTGCCAGCAGTTACGGCTCTAGCGGGGGCTTCCAAGAGACCCAGTGCTTC. Amino acids: CASSYGSSGGFQETQCF.

The gene calls are TRBV4-1 and TRBJ2-3; 10 nucleotides line up with TRBD2. With 2 bases clipped from V and 2 bases from J, the junction kept 4 bases outside the gene matches. The CDR3 has 16 amino acids. Germline-derived CDR1 and CDR2 are MGHRA and YSYEKL. The CDR3 spells CASSQFLAGVTDTQYF. The CDR3 DNA follows: TGCGCCAGCAGCCAATTCCTAGCGGGAGTCACAGATACGCAGTATTTT.

This clonotype was found a few times. The rearrangement links TRBV7-9 to TRBJ2-5, with 7 nucleotides matching TRBD2. Germline-derived CDR1 and CDR2 are SEHNR and FQNEAQ (reference sequence). Trimming removed 0 bases from V and 1 base from J; junction bases left unmatched: 5. This CDR3 is 16 amino acids long. The CDR3 DNA follows: TGTGCCAGCAGCTTAGCAGGCGGGAGTGGCCAAGAGACCCAGTACTTC. It encodes CASSLAGGSGQETQYF.

About this clonotype: A much larger clonotype is one base distant, so this may be a read error. V gene TRBV5-6 combines with J gene TRBJ2-4; no clear D. The CDR3 has 14 amino acids. The V gene lost 3 bases and the J gene lost 1 base, with 8 bases spanning the gap. Germline CDR1 is SGHDT and CDR2 is YYEEEE. Here the CDR3 DNA reads TGTGCCAGCAGCTCGCTGCGCGCCAAAAACATTCAGTACTTC. Protein sequence: CASSSLRAKNIQYF.

The chain recombines TRBV5-1 with TRBJ2-7; the match to TRBD2 covers 7 bases. This CDR3 is built from 17 residues. The ends lost 2 bases at V and 2 bases at J; junction bases unmatched: 13. Germline CDR1 is SGHRS and CDR2 is YFSETQ. The CDR3, as DNA: TGCGCCAGCAGCTTATGGTCGGGAGTAGCGGGCGCCTACGAGCAGTACTTC. This codes for CASSLWSGVAGAYEQYF.

This clonotype was observed many times. This sequence joins TRBV6-6 and TRBJ2-2, with D hard to call. Trimming cost V 2 bases and J 3 bases, with 7 bases left between them. Germline CDR1 reads MNHNY; CDR2 reads SVGAGI (reference sequence). This CDR3 has 14 amino acids. The CDR3 sequence is CASSYIRDTGELFF. The CDR3 bases are TGTGCCAGCAGTTACATCAGAGACACCGGGGAGCTGTTTTTT.